The TCR beta chain described here comes from a study of T cells in Graves' hyperthyroidism and ophthalmopathy. The study, taken as a whole, reports: The model foresaw ophthalmopathy a median around 6 months prior to onset. Patients with ophthalmopathy were separated from those with stable hyperthyroidism by a 13 V-J model.

This clonotype was recorded many times. Its matching antigen is unknown. The germline gene is not matched at one end of the junction; a read error may be the cause. CDR3 length: 15 residues. Per the germline V gene, CDR1 is SSHAT and CDR2 is FNYEAQ (reference sequence). The source material, RNA transcripts, was used to amplify TCR beta CDR3 regions. A set of HTBI primers served as the primers for a first-round RT-PCR of the TCR CDR3. MiXCR, run by TCRdb on the multiplex PCR reads, gives a single entry per CDR3 protein. The sample lists approximately 640,000 distinct CDR3 sequences, 40% to 55% occurring once. Patients were excluded for uncontrolled infection, other autoimmune disease, pregnancy or lactation. Diagnosing involved the use of clinical symptoms, serum thyroxine and TRAb, thyroid ultrasound and orbital computed tomography.

The sample consisted of peripheral blood or thyroid tissue (not recorded which). J is TRBJ2-5 and V is TRBV7-7; D is ambiguous. The source of this sequence is an adult man with Graves' disease, either hyperthyroidism or ophthalmopathy (not recorded which). CDR3 loop: CASSLDLGKRETQYF. For the CDR3, the DNA is TGTGCTAGCAGCTTAGATTTGGGCAAGAGGGAGACCCAGTACTTC.